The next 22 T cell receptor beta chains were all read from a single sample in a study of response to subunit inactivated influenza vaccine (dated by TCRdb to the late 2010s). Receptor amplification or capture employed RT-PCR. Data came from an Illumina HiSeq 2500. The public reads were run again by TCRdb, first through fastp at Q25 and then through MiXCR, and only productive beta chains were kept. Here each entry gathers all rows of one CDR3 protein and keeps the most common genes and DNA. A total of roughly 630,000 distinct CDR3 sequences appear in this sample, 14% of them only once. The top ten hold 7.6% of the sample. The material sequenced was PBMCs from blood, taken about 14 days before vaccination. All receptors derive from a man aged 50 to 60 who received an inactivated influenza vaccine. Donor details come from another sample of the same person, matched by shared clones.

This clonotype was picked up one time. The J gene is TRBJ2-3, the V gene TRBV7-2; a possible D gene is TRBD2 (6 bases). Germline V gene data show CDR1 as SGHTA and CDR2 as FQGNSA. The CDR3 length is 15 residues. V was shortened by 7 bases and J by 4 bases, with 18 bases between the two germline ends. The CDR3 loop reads CASKKGTGVPDTQYF. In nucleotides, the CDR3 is TGTGCCAGCAAAAAGGGCACGGGAGTCCCAGATACGCAGTATTTT.

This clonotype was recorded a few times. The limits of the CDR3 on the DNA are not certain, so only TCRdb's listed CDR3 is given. Here the CDR3 reads CASSTGTSGQPQHF. This chain connects TRBV12-3 or TRBV12-4 to TRBJ1-5. The CDR3 has 14 residues if both end residues are counted.

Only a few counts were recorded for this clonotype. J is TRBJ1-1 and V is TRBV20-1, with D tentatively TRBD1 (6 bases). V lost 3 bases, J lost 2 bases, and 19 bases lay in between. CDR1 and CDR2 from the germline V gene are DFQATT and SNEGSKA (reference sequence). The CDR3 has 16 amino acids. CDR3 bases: TGCAGTGCTAGTAGCCGCACGGGCAGGGGCAACACTGAAGCTTTCTTT. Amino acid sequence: CSASSRTGRGNTEAFF.

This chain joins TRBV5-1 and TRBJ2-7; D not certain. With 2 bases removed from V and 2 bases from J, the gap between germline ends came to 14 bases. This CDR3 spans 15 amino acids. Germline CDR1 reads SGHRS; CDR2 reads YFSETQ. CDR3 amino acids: CASSFGRTPTYEQYF. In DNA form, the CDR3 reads TGCGCCAGCAGCTTTGGGCGGACCCCAACCTACGAGCAGTACTTC.

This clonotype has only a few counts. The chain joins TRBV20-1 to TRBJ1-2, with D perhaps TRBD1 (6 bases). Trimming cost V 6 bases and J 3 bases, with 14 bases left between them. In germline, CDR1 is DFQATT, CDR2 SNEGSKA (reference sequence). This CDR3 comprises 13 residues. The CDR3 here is CSATRDTYYGYTF. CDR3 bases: TGCAGTGCAACCCGGGACACCTACTATGGCTACACCTTC.

Here the CDR3 DNA reads TGTGCCAGCAGCTTAGGTGGAGGGGGAGGCACTGAAGCTTTCTTT. Protein sequence: CASSLGGGGGTEAFF. The chain links TRBV7-9 to TRBJ1-1, with D perhaps matching TRBD1 (6 bases). V lost 1 base and J 4 bases, leaving 13 bases between the germline ends. CDR3 length: 15 residues. Germline CDR1 and CDR2: SEHNR and FQNEAQ (reference sequence).

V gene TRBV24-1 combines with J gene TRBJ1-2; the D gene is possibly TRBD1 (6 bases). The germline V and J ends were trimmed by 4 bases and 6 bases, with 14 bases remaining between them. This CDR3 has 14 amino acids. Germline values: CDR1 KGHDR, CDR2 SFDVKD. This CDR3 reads CATSDPMDSNGYTF. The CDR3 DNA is TGTGCCACCAGTGACCCCATGGACAGTAATGGCTACACCTTC.

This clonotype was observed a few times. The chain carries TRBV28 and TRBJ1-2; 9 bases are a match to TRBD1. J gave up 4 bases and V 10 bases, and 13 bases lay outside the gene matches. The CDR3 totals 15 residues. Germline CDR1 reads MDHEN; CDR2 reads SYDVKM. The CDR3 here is CATLKPGQGSYGYTF. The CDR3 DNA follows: TGTGCCACCCTAAAACCGGGACAGGGTTCCTATGGCTACACCTTC.

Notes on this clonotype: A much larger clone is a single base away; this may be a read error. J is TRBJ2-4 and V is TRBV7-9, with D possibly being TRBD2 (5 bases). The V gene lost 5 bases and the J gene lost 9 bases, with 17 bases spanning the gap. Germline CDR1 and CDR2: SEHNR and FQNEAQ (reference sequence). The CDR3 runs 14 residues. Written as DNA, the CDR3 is TGTGCCAGCAGCGTAAGCTCCGGAGGTAGCATTCAGTACTTC. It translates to CASSVSSGGSIQYF.

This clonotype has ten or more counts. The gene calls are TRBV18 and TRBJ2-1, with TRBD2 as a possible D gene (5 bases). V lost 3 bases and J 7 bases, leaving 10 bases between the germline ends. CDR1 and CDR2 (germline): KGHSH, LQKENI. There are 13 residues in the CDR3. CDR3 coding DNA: TGTGCCAGCTCACCGGCGCGGGTGAATGAGCAGTTCTTC. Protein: CASSPARVNEQFF.

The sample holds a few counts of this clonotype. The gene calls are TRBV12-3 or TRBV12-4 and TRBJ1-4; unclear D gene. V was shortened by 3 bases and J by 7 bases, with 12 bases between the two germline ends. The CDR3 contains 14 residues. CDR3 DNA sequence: TGTGCCAGCAGTTTGTTCGAGGGTACTGAAAAACTGTTTTTT. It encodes CASSLFEGTEKLFF.

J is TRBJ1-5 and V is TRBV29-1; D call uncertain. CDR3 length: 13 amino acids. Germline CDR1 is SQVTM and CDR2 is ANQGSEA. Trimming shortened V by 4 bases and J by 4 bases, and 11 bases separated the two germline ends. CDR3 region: CSVVWARNQPQHF. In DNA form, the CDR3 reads TGCAGCGTTGTATGGGCGCGAAATCAGCCCCAGCATTTT.

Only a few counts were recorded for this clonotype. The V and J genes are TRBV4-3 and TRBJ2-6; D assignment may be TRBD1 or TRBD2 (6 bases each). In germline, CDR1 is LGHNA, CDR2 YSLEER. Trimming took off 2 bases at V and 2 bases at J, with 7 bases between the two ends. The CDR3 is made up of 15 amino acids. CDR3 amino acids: CASSQRGAGANVLTF. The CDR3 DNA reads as TGCGCCAGCAGCCAAAGGGGGGCTGGGGCCAACGTCCTGACTTTC.

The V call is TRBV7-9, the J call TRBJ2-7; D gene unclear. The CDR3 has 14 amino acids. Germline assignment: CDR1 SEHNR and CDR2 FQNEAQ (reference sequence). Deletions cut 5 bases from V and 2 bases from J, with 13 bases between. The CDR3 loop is CASSKLDGTYEQYF. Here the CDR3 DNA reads TGTGCCAGCAGCAAATTAGACGGAACCTACGAGCAGTACTTC.

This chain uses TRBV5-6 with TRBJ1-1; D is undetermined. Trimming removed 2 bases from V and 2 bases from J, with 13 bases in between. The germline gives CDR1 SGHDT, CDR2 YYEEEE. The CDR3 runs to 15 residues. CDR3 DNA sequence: TGTGCCAGCAGCTTTAACAGTAGGTCTAACACTGAAGCTTTCTTT. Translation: CASSFNSRSNTEAFF.

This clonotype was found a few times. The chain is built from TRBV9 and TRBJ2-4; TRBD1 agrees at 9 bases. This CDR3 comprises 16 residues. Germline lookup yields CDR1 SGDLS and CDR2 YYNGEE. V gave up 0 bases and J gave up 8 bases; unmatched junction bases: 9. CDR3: CASSVAGTGGFDIQYF. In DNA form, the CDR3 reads TGTGCCAGCAGCGTAGCAGGAACAGGGGGCTTTGACATTCAGTACTTC. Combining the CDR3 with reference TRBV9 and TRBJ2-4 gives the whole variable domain DSGVTQTPKHLITATGQRVTLRCSPRSGDLSVYWYQQSLDQGLQFLIQYYNGEERAKGNILERFSAQQFPDLHSELNLSSLELGDSALYFCASSVAGTGGFDIQYFGAGTRLSVL.

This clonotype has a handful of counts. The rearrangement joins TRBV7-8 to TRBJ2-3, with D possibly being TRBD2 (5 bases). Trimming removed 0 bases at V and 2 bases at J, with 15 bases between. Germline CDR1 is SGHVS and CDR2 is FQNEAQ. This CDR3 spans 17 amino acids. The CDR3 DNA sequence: TGTGCCAGCAGCTTAGCGCGTACTAGGTCCCTCACAGATACGCAGTATTTT. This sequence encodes CASSLARTRSLTDTQYF.

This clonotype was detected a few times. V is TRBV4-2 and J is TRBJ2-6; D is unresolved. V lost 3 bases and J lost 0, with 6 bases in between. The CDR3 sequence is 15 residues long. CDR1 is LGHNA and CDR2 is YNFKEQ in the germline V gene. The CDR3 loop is CASSHLISGANVLTF. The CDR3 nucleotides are TGTGCCAGCAGCCACCTTATCTCTGGGGCCAACGTCCTGACTTTC.

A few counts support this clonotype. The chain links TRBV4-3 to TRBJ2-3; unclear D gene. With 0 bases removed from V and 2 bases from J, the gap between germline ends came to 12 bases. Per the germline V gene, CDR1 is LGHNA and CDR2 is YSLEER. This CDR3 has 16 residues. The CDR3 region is CASSQDTGRNTDTQYF. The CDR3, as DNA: TGCGCCAGCAGCCAAGATACCGGCAGGAACACAGATACGCAGTATTTT.

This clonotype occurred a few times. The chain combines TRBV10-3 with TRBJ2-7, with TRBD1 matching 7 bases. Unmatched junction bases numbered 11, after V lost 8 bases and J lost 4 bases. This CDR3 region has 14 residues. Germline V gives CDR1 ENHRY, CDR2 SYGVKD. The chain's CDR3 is CAISPGTDKYEQYF. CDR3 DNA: TGTGCCATCTCGCCCGGGACAGATAAATACGAGCAGTACTTC.

CDR3 amino acids: CASSLDSGPYYEQYF. The CDR3 nucleotides are TGCGCCAGCAGCTTGGACTCCGGGCCTTACTACGAGCAGTACTTC. The chain links TRBV5-1 to TRBJ2-7; D call uncertain. CDR1 and CDR2 from the germline V gene are SGHRS and YFSETQ. The CDR3 spans 15 residues. The ends were cut back, 0 bases at V and 3 bases at J, with 13 bases in the middle.

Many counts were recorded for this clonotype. DNA of the CDR3: TGTGCCAGCAGTTTAAACAGGGCAGGCACTGCCTGGGATCAGTATTTT. Translation: CASSLNRAGTAWDQYF. The chain carries TRBV27 and TRBJ2-3, with TRBD1 as a possible D gene (6 bases). This CDR3 region has 16 residues. The V and J ends lost 2 bases and 12 bases respectively, with 24 bases between them. CDR1 and CDR2 from the germline V gene are MNHEY and SMNVEV (reference sequence).